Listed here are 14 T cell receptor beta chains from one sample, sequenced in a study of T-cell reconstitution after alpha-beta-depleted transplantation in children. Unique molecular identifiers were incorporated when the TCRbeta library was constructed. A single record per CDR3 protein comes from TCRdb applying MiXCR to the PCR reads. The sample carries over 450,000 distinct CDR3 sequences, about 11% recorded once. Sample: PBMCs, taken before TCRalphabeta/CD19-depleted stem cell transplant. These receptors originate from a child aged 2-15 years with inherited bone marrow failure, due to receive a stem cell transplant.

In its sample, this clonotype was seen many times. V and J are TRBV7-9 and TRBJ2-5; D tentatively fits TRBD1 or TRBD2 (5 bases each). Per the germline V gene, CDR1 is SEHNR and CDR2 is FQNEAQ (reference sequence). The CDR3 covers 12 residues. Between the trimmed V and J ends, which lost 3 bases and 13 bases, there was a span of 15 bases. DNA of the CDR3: TGTGCCAGCAGCTTTGAGGGACCACCCCGGTACTTC. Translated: CASSFEGPPRYF. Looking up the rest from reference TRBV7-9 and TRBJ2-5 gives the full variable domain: DTGVSQNPRHKITKRGQNVTFRCDPISEHNRLYWYRQTLGQGPEFLTYFQNEAQLEKSRLLSDRFSAERPKGSFSTLEIQRTEQGDSAMYLCASSFEGPPRYFGPGTRLLVL.

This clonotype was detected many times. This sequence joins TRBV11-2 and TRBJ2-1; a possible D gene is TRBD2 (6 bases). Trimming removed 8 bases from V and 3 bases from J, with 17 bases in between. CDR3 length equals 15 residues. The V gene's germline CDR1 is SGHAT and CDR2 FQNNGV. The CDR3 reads CASLPSWGVYNEQFF. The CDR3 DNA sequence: TGTGCCAGCCTCCCCTCTTGGGGGGTCTACAATGAGCAGTTCTTC.

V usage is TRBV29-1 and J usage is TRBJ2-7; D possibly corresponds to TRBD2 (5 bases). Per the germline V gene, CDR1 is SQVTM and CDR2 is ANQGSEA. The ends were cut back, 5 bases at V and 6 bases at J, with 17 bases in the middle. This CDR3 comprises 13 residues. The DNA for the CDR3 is TGCAGCGTTTCCCCGCGAGTGAGCGGCGAGCAGTACTTC. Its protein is CSVSPRVSGEQYF.

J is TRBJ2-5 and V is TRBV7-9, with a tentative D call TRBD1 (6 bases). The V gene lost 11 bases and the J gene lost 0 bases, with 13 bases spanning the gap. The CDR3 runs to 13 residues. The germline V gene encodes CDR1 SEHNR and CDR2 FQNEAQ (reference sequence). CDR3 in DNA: TGTGCCGTAAATCAGGGGAACCAAGAGACCCAGTACTTC. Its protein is CAVNQGNQETQYF.

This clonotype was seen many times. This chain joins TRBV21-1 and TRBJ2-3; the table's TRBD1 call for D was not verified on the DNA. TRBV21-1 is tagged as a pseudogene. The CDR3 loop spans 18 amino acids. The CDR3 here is CASSKKGTSCTSTDTQYF. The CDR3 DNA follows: TGTGCCAGCAGCAAAAAAGGGACTAGCTGTACTAGCACAGATACGCAGTATTTT.

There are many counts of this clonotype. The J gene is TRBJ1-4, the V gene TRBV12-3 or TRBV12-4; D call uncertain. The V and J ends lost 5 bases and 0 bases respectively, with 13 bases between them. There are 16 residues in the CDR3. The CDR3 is CASSGPGGPTNEKLFF. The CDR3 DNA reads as TGTGCCAGCAGTGGGCCCGGTGGACCAACTAATGAAAAACTGTTTTTT.

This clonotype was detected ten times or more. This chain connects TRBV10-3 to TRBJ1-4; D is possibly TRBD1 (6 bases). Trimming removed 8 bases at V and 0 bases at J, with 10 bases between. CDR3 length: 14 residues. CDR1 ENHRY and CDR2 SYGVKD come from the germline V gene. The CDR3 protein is CAIGGPATNEKLFF. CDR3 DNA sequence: TGTGCCATCGGGGGGCCTGCAACTAATGAAAAACTGTTTTTT.

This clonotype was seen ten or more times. CDR3 sequence: CASSLAAVIDEQYF. The CDR3 nucleotides read TGTGCCAGCAGCTTAGCTGCAGTAATCGACGAGCAGTACTTC. The chain carries TRBV7-2 and TRBJ2-7; D unclear. CDR1 and CDR2 (germline): SGHTA, FQGNSA. The CDR3 covers 14 residues. Trimming took off 0 bases at V and 5 bases at J, with 11 bases between the two ends.

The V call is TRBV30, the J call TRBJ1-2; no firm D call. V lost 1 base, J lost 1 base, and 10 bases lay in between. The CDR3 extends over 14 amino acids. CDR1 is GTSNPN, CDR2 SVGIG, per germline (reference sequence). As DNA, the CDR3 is TGTGCCTGGAGTGCCCTCCGTAATAACTATGGCTACACCTTC. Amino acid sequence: CAWSALRNNYGYTF.

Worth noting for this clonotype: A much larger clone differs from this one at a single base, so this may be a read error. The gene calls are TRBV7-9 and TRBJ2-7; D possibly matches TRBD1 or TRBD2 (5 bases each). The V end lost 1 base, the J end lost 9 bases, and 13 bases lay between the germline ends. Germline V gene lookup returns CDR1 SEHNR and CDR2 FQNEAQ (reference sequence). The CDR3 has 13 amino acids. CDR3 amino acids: CASSLVAGDAQYF. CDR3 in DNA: TGTGCCAGCAGCTTAGTAGCCGGGGACGCGCAGTACTTC.

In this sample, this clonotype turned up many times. The CDR3 bases are TGCAGCGGGGGAAACAGGGGCCCGGCGTATGAGCAGTTCTTC. The encoded protein is CSGGNRGPAYEQFF. The chain links TRBV29-1 to TRBJ2-1, with 7 bases that match TRBD1. V gave up 7 bases and J gave up 8 bases; unmatched junction bases: 14. In germline, CDR1 is SQVTM, CDR2 ANQGSEA. The CDR3 spans 14 residues.

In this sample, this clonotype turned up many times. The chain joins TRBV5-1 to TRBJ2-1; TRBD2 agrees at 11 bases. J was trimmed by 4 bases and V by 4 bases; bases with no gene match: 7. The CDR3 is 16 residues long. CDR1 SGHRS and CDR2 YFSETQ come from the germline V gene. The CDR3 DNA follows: TGCGCCAGCAGCGGATTGGGACTAGCGGAGTACAATGAGCAGTTCTTC. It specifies CASSGLGLAEYNEQFF.

CDR3 residues: CASSQGLVRGRLFF. For the CDR3, the DNA is TGTGCCAGCAGCCAAGGACTAGTCCGAGGAAGGCTGTTCTTC. The chain combines TRBV7-9 with TRBJ2-1; 7 bases align to TRBD2. Germline trimming cut 5 bases from V and 15 bases from J; bases unmatched to any gene: 16. This CDR3 contains 14 residues. Germline-derived CDR1 and CDR2 are SEHNR and FQNEAQ (reference sequence).

The CDR3 DNA follows: TGCGCCAGCAGCCATACTGGCTCTGGAAACACCATATATTTT. Its protein is CASSHTGSGNTIYF. This chain connects TRBV4-3 to TRBJ1-3; D is undetermined. V was pared by 3 bases and J by 0 bases, with 6 bases between. This CDR3 spans 14 amino acids. CDR1 and CDR2 from the germline V gene are LGHNA and YSLEER.